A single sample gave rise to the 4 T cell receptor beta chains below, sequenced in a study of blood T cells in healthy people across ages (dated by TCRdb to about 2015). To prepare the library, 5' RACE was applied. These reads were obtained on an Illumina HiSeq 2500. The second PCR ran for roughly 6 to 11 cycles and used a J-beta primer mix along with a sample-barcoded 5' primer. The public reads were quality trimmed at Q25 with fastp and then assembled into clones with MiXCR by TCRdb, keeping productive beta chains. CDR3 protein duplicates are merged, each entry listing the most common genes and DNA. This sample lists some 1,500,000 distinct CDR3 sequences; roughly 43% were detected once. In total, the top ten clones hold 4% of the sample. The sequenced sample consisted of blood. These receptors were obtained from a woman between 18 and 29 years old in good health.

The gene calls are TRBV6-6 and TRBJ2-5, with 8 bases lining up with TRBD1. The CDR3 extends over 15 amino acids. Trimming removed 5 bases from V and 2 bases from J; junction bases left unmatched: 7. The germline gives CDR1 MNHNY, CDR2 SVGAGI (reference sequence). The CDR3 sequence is CASSTDRVGQETQYF. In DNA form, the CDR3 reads TGTGCCAGCAGTACGGACAGGGTCGGGCAAGAGACCCAGTACTTC.

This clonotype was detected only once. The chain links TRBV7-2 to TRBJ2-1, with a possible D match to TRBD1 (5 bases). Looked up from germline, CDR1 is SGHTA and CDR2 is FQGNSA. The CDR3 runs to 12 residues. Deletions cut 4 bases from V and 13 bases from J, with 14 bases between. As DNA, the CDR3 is TGTGCCAGCAGCTCCTACAGGAGTGGCCAGTTCTTC. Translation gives CASSSYRSGQFF.

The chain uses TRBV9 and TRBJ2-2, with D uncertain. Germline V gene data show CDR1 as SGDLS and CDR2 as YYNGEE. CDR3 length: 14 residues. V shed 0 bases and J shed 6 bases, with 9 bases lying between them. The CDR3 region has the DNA TGTGCCAGCAGCGTAGGGGATAGTCCCGGGGAGCTGTTTTTT. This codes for CASSVGDSPGELFF.

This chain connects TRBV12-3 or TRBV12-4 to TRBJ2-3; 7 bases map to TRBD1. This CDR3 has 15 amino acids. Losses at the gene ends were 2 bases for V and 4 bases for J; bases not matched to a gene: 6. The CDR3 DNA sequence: TGTGCCAGCAGTTTAAGGGGGCCGTCACCAGATACGCAGTATTTT. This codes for CASSLRGPSPDTQYF.